This TCR beta chain was documented in a study of PD-1 blockade in mismatch repair-deficient tumors. The CDR3 contains 15 residues. Trimming pared 0 bases from V and 2 bases from J, leaving 8 bases between. Germline V gene lookup returns CDR1 SGDLS and CDR2 YYNGEE. The protocol was immunoSEQ multiplex PCR, while the TCRdb copy is restricted to in-frame clones and leaves out a portion. The profile shows some 110,000 clones, roughly 80% of them singletons. The receptor was isolated from an adult with mismatch repair-deficient cancer. The chain combines TRBV9 with TRBJ2-2; the D is unclear. The specimen was peripheral blood, collected approximately 14 months after starting pembrolizumab. This CDR3 is CASSVAARNTGELFF. In DNA, the CDR3 is TGTGCCAGCAGCGTAGCGGCCAGAAACACCGGGGAGCTGTTTTTT.